The present T cell receptor beta chain was sequenced within a study of radiotherapy plus CTLA-4 blockade in lung cancer. Study details: There were objective responses in 18% of patients, and 31% had disease control. Regarding the study as a whole: Radiotherapy with ipilimumab was followed by blood expansion of tumor-derived clones. Early clonal dynamics of blood T cells, together with interferon-beta, were reported as the best response predictor.

This clone showed up just a few times. Its specificity is not known. Patients with chemo-refractory metastatic non-small-cell lung cancer received focal radiation plus CTLA-4 blockade with ipilimumab. Data came from immunoSEQ multiplex PCR; TCRdb stores just in-frame clones and leaves some out. The data show roughly 46,000 clones, around 76% seen once. The V end lost 1 base, the J end lost 8 bases, and 6 bases lay between the germline ends. The CDR3 consists of 13 residues. The V gene's germline CDR1 is LNHNV and CDR2 YYDKDF (reference sequence). This sequence originates from a human donor with non-small cell lung cancer who had stable disease on radiotherapy plus ipilimumab. The chain has TRBV15 and TRBJ1-6; D is unresolved. The material was peripheral blood, obtained from a patient treated with radiotherapy plus ipilimumab. This CDR3 is CATSRGPDSPLHF. CDR3 bases: TGTGCCACCAGCAGAGGCCCGGATTCACCCCTCCACTTT. Variable domain in full (rest from reference TRBV15 and TRBJ1-6): DAMVIQNPRYQVTQFGKPVTLSCSQTLNHNVMYWYQQKSSQAPKLLFHYYDKDFNNEADTPDNFQSRRPNTSFCFLDIRSPGLGDTAMYLCATSRGPDSPLHFGNGTRLTVT.